Following are 26 T cell receptor beta chains from one sample sequenced in a study of shared clonotypes between healthy human individuals. Assay: immunoSEQ multiplex PCR; the TCRdb copy retains only in-frame clones and omits some. The table has approximately 500,000 clones, 96% seen once. Sequencing input: naive CD4+ T cells sorted from blood. Documented subset: CD45RA+ positively selected. These receptors originate from a woman in her 30s in good health.

This clone was seen just once. CDR3 nucleotide sequence: TGTGCCAGCAGGACAACCAGGGCCAATGAGCAGTTCTTC. It codes for CASRTTRANEQFF. This sequence joins TRBV2 and TRBJ2-1; D is possibly TRBD1 (5 bases). V lost 6 bases and J lost 6, with 12 bases in between. This CDR3 is 13 amino acids long. Germline V lookup: CDR1 SNHLY, CDR2 FYNNEI.

The V gene is TRBV2, the J gene TRBJ1-2; 7 bases map to TRBD1. CDR3 size: 12 residues. J lost 8 bases, V lost 4 bases, and 4 bases had no gene match. The germline V gene encodes CDR1 SNHLY and CDR2 FYNNEI. Here the CDR3 reads CASSGQGRGYTF. As DNA, the CDR3 is TGTGCCAGCAGTGGACAGGGACGAGGCTACACCTTC. Full variable domain (rest looked up from reference TRBV2 and TRBJ1-2): EPEVTQTPSHQVTQMGQEVILRCVPISNHLYFYWYRQILGQKVEFLVSFYNNEISEKSEIFDDQFSVERPDGSNFTLKIRSTKLEDSAMYFCASSGQGRGYTFGSGTRLTVV.

The chain links TRBV18 to TRBJ1-5; D is undetermined. The CDR3 contains 14 residues. The V gene lost 1 base and the J gene lost 4 bases, with 8 bases spanning the gap. Per the germline V gene, CDR1 is KGHSH and CDR2 is LQKENI. CDR3 protein: CASSPLADNQPQHF. The CDR3 nucleotides read TGTGCCAGCTCACCACTGGCGGATAATCAGCCCCAGCATTTT.

The chain is built from TRBV19 and TRBJ2-6; the D gene is possibly TRBD1 (6 bases). Looked up from germline, CDR1 is LNHDA and CDR2 is SQIVND (reference sequence). Trimming stripped 5 bases from V and 1 base from J, with 12 bases between. The CDR3 runs to 16 residues. The CDR3 DNA follows: TGTGCCAGTAGTTTATTTACAGGGTCTGGGGCCAACGTCCTGACTTTC. This translates into CASSLFTGSGANVLTF.

This clone appeared once. The chain combines TRBV2 with TRBJ1-5, with a possible D match to TRBD1 (6 bases). The V and J ends lost 1 base and 6 bases respectively, with 13 bases between them. This CDR3 has 15 residues. Per germline, CDR1 SNHLY and CDR2 FYNNEI. CDR3 bases: TGTGCCAGCAGTGAAGATCCACAGGGAGGTCAGCCCCAGCATTTT. This codes for CASSEDPQGGQPQHF.

This chain joins TRBV9 and TRBJ2-1, with 8 bases that match TRBD1. V lost 0 bases, J lost 0 bases, and 2 bases stayed unmatched. Germline V lookup: CDR1 SGDLS, CDR2 YYNGEE. The CDR3 has 16 amino acids. The CDR3 region has the DNA TGTGCCAGCAGCGTAGATGGGACAGGCTCCTACAATGAGCAGTTCTTC. It yields the protein CASSVDGTGSYNEQFF.

The chain carries TRBV4-1 and TRBJ2-7, with 10 bases fitting TRBD1. With V trimmed by 3 bases and J by 7 bases, 9 bases remained unmatched. Looked up from germline, CDR1 is MGHRA and CDR2 is YSYEKL. The CDR3 is 15 amino acids. CDR3 amino acids: CASSQAGTGALEQYF. As DNA, the CDR3 is TGCGCCAGCAGCCAGGCCGGGACAGGGGCATTAGAGCAGTACTTC.

The rearrangement links TRBV19 to TRBJ1-1, with unresolved D. The CDR3 length is 15 residues. Trimming removed 7 bases at V and 1 base at J, with 16 bases between. From germline, CDR1 is LNHDA and CDR2 SQIVND (reference sequence). CDR3 DNA: TGTGCCAGTACCTCGTCGGCTAACTCGAACACTGAAGCTTTCTTT. It yields the protein CASTSSANSNTEAFF. Complete variable domain (other parts from reference TRBV19 and TRBJ1-1): DGGITQSPKYLFRKEGQNVTLSCEQNLNHDAMYWYRQDPGQGLRLIYYSQIVNDFQKGDIAEGYSVSREKKESFPLTVTSAQKNPTAFYLCASTSSANSNTEAFFGQGTRLTVV.

The genes are TRBV30 and TRBJ2-6, with D tentatively TRBD1 (5 bases). Deletions cut 2 bases from V and 1 base from J, with 6 bases between. The CDR3 has 14 amino acids. The germline CDR1 and CDR2 sequences are GTSNPN and SVGIG (reference sequence). The CDR3 DNA is TGTGCCTGGAGTTACAGGTCTGGGGCCAACGTCCTGACTTTC. Translating gives CAWSYRSGANVLTF. The full variable domain, with the rest looked up from reference TRBV30 and TRBJ2-6, is SQTIHQWPATLVQPVGSPLSLECTVEGTSNPNLYWYRQAAGRGLQLLFYSVGIGQISSEVPQNLSASRPQDRQFILSSKKLLLSDSGFYLCAWSYRSGANVLTFGAGSRLTVL.

The chain carries TRBV7-9 and TRBJ1-4; 9 positions agree with TRBD1. The CDR3 length is 14 residues. After removal of 5 bases from V and 7 bases from J, the junction contained 5 bases not matched to a gene. Germline V lookup: CDR1 SEHNR, CDR2 FQNEAQ (reference sequence). The CDR3 DNA sequence: TGTGCCAGCAGCACCAGACAGGGGGTTGAAAAACTGTTTTTT. Protein: CASSTRQGVEKLFF.

J is TRBJ2-7 and V is TRBV28; the match to TRBD1 covers 7 bases. The V gene's germline CDR1 is MDHEN and CDR2 SYDVKM. The CDR3 runs 15 residues. J was trimmed by 1 base and V by 7 bases; bases with no gene match: 10. Here the CDR3 DNA reads TGTGCCAGCAACGACCGGGACAGCATTTCCTACGAGCAGTACTTC. As protein: CASNDRDSISYEQYF.

The chain combines TRBV7-9 with TRBJ1-4; D remains unclear. The CDR3 has 12 amino acids. Looked up from germline, CDR1 is SEHNR and CDR2 is FQNEAQ (reference sequence). The germline V and J ends were trimmed by 3 bases and 6 bases, with 5 bases remaining between them. CDR3 nucleotide sequence: TGTGCCAGCAGCTTCGGAGATGAAAAACTGTTTTTT. Protein: CASSFGDEKLFF.

J is TRBJ1-6 and V is TRBV6-4, with TRBD1 matching over 10 bases. Germline CDR1 reads MRHNA; CDR2 reads SNTAGT. The CDR3 sequence is 14 residues long. V lost 6 bases to trimming and J lost 10 bases; unmatched junction nucleotides: 6. CDR3 sequence (DNA): TGTGCCAGCAGATCGGACAGGGGGAAGTCACCCCTCCACTTT. Translated: CASRSDRGKSPLHF.

The chain couples TRBV28 to TRBJ2-1; 8 nucleotides line up with TRBD1. J was trimmed by 7 bases and V by 6 bases; bases with no gene match: 5. CDR3 length: 13 residues. Germline CDR1 is MDHEN and CDR2 is SYDVKM. The CDR3 loop reads CASSRTGRNEQFF. The CDR3 bases are TGTGCCAGCAGCAGGACAGGGAGGAATGAGCAGTTCTTC.

The CDR3 here is CATSRVGGDRDHEQYF. CDR3 DNA: TGTGCCACCAGCAGAGTAGGCGGGGACAGGGACCACGAGCAGTACTTC. The V call is TRBV15, the J call TRBJ2-7, with TRBD1 matching 9 bases. CDR1 and CDR2 (germline): LNHNV, YYDKDF (reference sequence). The CDR3 has 16 amino acids. Trimming at V came to 1 base and at J to 5 bases, leaving 9 bases not matched to a gene.

V gene TRBV5-1 combines with J gene TRBJ2-1; weak D call: TRBD1 (6 bases). This CDR3 spans 13 amino acids. The V gene lost 4 bases and the J gene lost 8 bases, with 13 bases spanning the gap. Germline CDR1 reads SGHRS; CDR2 reads YFSETQ. The CDR3 loop is CASSHTSGDEQFF. The CDR3 DNA follows: TGCGCCAGCAGCCACACCTCAGGGGATGAGCAGTTCTTC.

CDR3 in amino acids: CASSKAGTGVETQYF. The CDR3 DNA is TGTGCCAGCAGCAAAGCCGGGACAGGGGTAGAGACCCAGTACTTC. This chain uses TRBV11-3 with TRBJ2-5; 10 bases map to TRBD1. J lost 4 bases, V lost 5 bases, and 7 bases had no gene match. Germline values: CDR1 SGHNT, CDR2 YENEEA. The CDR3 has 15 amino acids. Full variable domain (missing parts from reference TRBV11-3 and TRBJ2-5): EAGVVQSPRYKIIEKKQPVAFWCNPISGHNTLYWYLQNLGQGPELLIRYENEEAVDDSQLPKDRFSAERLKGVDSTLKIQPAELGDSAVYLCASSKAGTGVETQYFGPGTRLLVL.

This clone was picked up one time. The rearrangement joins TRBV19 to TRBJ1-1; unclear D gene. This CDR3 has 14 amino acids. The V end lost 7 bases, the J end lost 5 bases, and 17 bases lay between the germline ends. The germline V gene has CDR1 LNHDA and CDR2 SQIVND (reference sequence). CDR3 sequence reads: CASMKRGRSTEAFF. The CDR3 region has the DNA TGTGCCAGTATGAAACGAGGGCGAAGTACTGAAGCTTTCTTT.

The chain links TRBV5-1 to TRBJ2-7; TRBD1 or TRBD2 may be the D gene (5 bases each). The V end lost 4 bases, the J end lost 8 bases, and 25 bases lay between the germline ends. The CDR3 spans 16 residues. From germline, CDR1 is SGHRS and CDR2 YFSETQ. This CDR3 is CASSDSTGTIILQQYF. Written as DNA, the CDR3 is TGCGCCAGCAGCGACAGCACGGGAACTATTATTCTTCAGCAGTACTTC.

The chain couples TRBV18 to TRBJ2-1, with 8 bases that match TRBD2. Germline CDR1 and CDR2: KGHSH and LQKENI. J was trimmed by 8 bases and V by 3 bases; bases with no gene match: 9. The CDR3 is 15 residues long. The DNA for the CDR3 is TGTGCCAGCTCACCCTCAGCGGGAGTGGTAGATGAGCAGTTCTTC. This gives the protein CASSPSAGVVDEQFF.

Written as DNA, the CDR3 is TGTGCCTGGAGTGATGAGGCCGCCCGCCTCTATGAGCAGTTCTTC. It specifies CAWSDEAARLYEQFF. The chain links TRBV30 to TRBJ2-1; D is undetermined. This CDR3 has 15 residues. V lost 1 base and J 8 bases, leaving 18 bases between the germline ends. CDR1 GTSNPN and CDR2 SVGIG come from the germline V gene (reference sequence).

The chain links TRBV4-2 to TRBJ2-1; D may correspond to TRBD1 or TRBD2 (5 bases each). CDR1 is LGHNA, CDR2 YNFKEQ, per germline. Trimming took 4 bases from V and 6 from J, leaving 19 bases between them. CDR3 length equals 16 residues. CDR3 residues: CASSPIPGGATNEQFF. The CDR3 DNA follows: TGTGCCAGCAGCCCCATCCCTGGGGGAGCTACCAATGAGCAGTTCTTC.

This clone showed up just a few times. The rearrangement links TRBV28 to TRBJ1-5; the D is unclear. CDR3 size: 11 residues. V lost 6 bases, J lost 4 bases, and 4 bases lay in between. Germline CDR1 reads MDHEN; CDR2 reads SYDVKM. CDR3 sequence (DNA): TGTGCCAGCAGCAAAAATCAGCCCCAGCATTTT. Protein sequence: CASSKNQPQHF.

V gene TRBV1 combines with J gene TRBJ2-5; TRBD2, the D gene given by the table, was not confirmed from the DNA. TRBV1 corresponds to a pseudogene. This CDR3 comprises 17 residues. CDR3 loop: CTSSLPLGGRAPKTQYF. DNA for the CDR3: TGCACCAGCAGCCTCCCTTTGGGCGGGAGGGCCCCCAAGACCCAGTACTTC.

For the CDR3, the DNA is TGTGCCAGCAGGCCCCCAGGGGGCGCGGGGTATGGCTACACCTTC. As protein: CASRPPGGAGYGYTF. The V call is TRBV7-3, the J call TRBJ1-2, with TRBD1 identical over 8 bases. CDR3 length equals 15 residues. Trimming removed 6 bases from V and 5 bases from J; junction bases left unmatched: 11. Germline lookup yields CDR1 SGHTA and CDR2 FQGTGA. The complete variable domain, with remaining parts taken from reference TRBV7-3 and TRBJ1-2, reads GAGVSQTPSNKVTEKGKYVELRCDPISGHTALYWYRQSLGQGPEFLIYFQGTGAADDSGLPNDRFFAVRPEGSVSTLKIQRTERGDSAVYLCASRPPGGAGYGYTFGSGTRLTVV.

This chain uses TRBV5-1 with TRBJ2-7; 8 nucleotides line up with TRBD1. Losses at the gene ends were 0 bases for V and 4 bases for J; bases not matched to a gene: 6. The CDR3 loop spans 15 amino acids. Germline lookup yields CDR1 SGHRS and CDR2 YFSETQ. In nucleotides, the CDR3 is TGCGCCAGCAGCTTGGACCCCGGGACAGGTTACGAGCAGTACTTC. Translating it yields CASSLDPGTGYEQYF.